The clone carrying this TCR beta chain has more than one count but fewer than ten. The target antigen is unknown. Reverse transcription of all isolated RNA meant that expressed TCRB transcripts were sequenced. Only in-frame clones appear in the TCRdb table, and some are missing; sequencing was by immunoSEQ multiplex PCR. The sample consists of hundreds of thousands of clones, roughly 31% of them appearing once. The CDR3 is 12 amino acids. The germline V gene has CDR1 GTSNPN and CDR2 SVGIG (reference sequence). V shed 6 bases and J 2 bases; nucleotides not matched to a gene: 4. This sample was taken from a study of beta chain features in type 1 diabetes. About the study: Age and gender were similar between patients and healthy donors, as were cell yields.

Whole-study findings and limits: Patients' naive, central memory and Treg TCRB repertoires seemed closer to one another than those of healthy donors. There were fewer insertions and more deletions at the VDJ junctions of type 1 diabetes patients.

The TCR was taken from a young man in good health. The sample taken for sequencing was naive CD4+ T cells from blood. The chain uses TRBV30 and TRBJ2-7, with 7 bases identical to TRBD2. This CDR3 reads CACLSGAYEQYF. DNA for the CDR3: TGTGCCTGCCTGAGCGGGGCCTACGAGCAGTACTTC.